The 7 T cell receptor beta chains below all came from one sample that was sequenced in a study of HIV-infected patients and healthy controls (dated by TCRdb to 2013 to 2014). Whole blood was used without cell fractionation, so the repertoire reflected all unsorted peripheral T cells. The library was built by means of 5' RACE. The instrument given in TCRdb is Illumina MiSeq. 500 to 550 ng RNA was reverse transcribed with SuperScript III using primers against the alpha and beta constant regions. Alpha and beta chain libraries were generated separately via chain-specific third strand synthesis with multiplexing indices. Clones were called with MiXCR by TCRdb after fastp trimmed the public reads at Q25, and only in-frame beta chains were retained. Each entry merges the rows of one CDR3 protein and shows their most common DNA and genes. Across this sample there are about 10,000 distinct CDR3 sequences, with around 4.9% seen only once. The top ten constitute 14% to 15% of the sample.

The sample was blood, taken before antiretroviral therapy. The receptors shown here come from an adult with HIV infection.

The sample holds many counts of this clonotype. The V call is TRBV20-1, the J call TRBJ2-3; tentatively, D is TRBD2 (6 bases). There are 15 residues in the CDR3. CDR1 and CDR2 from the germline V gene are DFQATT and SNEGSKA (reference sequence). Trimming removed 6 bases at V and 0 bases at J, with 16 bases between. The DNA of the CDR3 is TGCAGTGCCCTCAAGGGAGGAACTAGCACAGATACGCAGTATTTT. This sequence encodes CSALKGGTSTDTQYF.

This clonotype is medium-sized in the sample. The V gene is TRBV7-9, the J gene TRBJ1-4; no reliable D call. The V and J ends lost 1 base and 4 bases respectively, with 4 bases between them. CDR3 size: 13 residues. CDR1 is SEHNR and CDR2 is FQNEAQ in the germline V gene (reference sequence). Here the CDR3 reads CASSLGFNEKLFF. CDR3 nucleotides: TGTGCCAGCAGCTTAGGGTTTAATGAAAAACTGTTTTTT.

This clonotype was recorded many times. CDR3 coding DNA: TGCGCCAGCTGGGAGGTGGGAACGAACACTGAAGCTTTCTTT. Translated, it gives CASWEVGTNTEAFF. This chain links TRBV5-1 with TRBJ1-1; D ambiguous. Trimming removed 7 bases from V and 1 base from J, with 14 bases in between. Per the germline V gene, CDR1 is SGHRS and CDR2 is YFSETQ. This CDR3 has 14 amino acids.

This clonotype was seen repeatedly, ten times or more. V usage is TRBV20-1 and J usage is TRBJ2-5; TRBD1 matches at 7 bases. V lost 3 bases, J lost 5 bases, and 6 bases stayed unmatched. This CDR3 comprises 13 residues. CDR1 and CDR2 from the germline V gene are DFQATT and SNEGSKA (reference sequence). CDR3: CSARGQDRETQYF. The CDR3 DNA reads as TGCAGTGCTAGGGGTCAGGACAGGGAGACCCAGTACTTC.

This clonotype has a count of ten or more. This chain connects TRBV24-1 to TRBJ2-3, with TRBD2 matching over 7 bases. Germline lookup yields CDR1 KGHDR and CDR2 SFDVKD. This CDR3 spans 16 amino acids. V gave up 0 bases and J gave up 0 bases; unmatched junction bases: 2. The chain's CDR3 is CATSDLAGVSTDTQYF. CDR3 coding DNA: TGTGCCACCAGTGATTTGGCGGGGGTAAGCACAGATACGCAGTATTTT.

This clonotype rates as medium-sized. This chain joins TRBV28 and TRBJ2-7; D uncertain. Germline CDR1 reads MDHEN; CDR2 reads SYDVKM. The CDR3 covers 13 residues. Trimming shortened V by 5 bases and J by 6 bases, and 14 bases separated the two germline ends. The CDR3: CASSPSYGREQYF. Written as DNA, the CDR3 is TGTGCCAGCAGTCCCTCTTACGGGCGCGAGCAGTACTTC.

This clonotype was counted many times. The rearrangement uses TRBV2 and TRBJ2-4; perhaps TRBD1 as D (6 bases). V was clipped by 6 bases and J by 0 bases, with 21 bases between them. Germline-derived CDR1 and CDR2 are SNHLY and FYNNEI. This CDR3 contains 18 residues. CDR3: CASRDPWTASLAKNIQYF. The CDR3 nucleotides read TGTGCCAGCAGGGACCCCTGGACAGCGTCACTAGCCAAAAACATTCAGTACTTC.